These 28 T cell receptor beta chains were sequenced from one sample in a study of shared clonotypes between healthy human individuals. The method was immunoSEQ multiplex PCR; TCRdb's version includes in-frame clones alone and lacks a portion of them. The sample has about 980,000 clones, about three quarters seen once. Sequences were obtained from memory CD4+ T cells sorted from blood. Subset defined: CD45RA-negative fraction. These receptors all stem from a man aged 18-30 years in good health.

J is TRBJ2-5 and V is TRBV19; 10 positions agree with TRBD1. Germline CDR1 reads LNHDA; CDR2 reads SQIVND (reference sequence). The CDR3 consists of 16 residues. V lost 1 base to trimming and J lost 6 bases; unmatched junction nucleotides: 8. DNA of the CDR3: TGTGCCAGTAGTATAGTGGCGGGACAGGGGTGGAAGACCCAGTACTTC. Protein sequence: CASSIVAGQGWKTQYF.

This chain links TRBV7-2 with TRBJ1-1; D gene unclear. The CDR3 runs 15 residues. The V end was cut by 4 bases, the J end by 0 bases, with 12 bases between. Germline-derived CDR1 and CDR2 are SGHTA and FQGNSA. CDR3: CASSSRTGMNTEAFF. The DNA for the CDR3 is TGTGCCAGCAGCTCCAGGACGGGGATGAACACTGAAGCTTTCTTT.

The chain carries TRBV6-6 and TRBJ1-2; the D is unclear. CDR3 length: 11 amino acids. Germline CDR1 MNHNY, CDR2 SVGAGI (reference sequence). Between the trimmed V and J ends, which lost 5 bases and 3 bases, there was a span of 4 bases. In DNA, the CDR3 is TGTGCCAGCAGTCCTGACTATGGCTACACCTTC. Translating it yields CASSPDYGYTF.

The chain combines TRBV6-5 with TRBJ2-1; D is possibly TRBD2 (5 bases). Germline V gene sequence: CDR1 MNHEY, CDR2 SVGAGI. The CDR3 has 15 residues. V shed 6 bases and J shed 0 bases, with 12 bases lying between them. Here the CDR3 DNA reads TGTGCCAGCAGCCGCGGGTCCAGCTCCTACAATGAGCAGTTCTTC. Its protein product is CASSRGSSSYNEQFF.

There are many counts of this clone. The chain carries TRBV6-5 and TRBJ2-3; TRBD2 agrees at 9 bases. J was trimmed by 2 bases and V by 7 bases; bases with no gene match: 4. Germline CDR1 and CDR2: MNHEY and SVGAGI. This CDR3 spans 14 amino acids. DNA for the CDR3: TGTGCCAGCACCCCGGGACTAGCCACAGATACGCAGTATTTT. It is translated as CASTPGLATDTQYF.

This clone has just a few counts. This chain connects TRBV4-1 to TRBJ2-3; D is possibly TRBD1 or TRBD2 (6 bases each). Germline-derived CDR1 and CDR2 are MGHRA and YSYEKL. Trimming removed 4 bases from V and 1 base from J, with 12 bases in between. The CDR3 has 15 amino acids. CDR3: CASSPGGHGTDTQYF. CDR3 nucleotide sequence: TGCGCCAGCAGCCCCGGGGGACACGGCACAGATACGCAGTATTTT.

The CDR3: CASSQERGGSGTDTQYF. Written as DNA, the CDR3 is TGTGCCAGCAGCCAAGAACGTGGCGGGTCTGGCACAGATACGCAGTATTTT. The V call is TRBV4-2, the J call TRBJ2-3, with D perhaps matching TRBD2 (5 bases). This CDR3 comprises 17 residues. CDR1 LGHNA and CDR2 YNFKEQ come from the germline V gene. V shed 0 bases and J shed 1 base, with 14 bases lying between them.

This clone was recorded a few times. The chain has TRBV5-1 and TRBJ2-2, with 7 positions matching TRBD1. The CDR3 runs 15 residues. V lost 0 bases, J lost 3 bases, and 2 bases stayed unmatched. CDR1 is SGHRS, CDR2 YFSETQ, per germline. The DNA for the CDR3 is TGCGCCAGCAGCTTGGAGGGGGCATACACCGGGGAGCTGTTTTTT. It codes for CASSLEGAYTGELFF.

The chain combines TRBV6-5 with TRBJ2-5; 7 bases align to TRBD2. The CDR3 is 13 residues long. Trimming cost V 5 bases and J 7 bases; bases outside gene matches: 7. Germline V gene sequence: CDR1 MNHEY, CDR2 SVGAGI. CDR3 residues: CASSPERGRTQYF. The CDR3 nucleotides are TGTGCCAGCAGTCCAGAGCGGGGAAGGACCCAGTACTTC.

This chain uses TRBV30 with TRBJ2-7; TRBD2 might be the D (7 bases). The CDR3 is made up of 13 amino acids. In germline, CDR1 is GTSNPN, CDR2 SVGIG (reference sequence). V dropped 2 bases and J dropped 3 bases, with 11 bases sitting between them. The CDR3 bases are TGTGCCTGGAGTAGGGGGGGCAACTACGAGCAGTACTTC. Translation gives CAWSRGGNYEQYF.

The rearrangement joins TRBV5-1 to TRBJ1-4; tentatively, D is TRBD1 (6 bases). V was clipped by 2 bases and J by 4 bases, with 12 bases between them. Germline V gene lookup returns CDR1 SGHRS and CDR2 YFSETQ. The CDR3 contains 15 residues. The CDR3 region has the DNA TGCGCCAGCAGCTTAGGGGGGCGAGGTAATGAAAAACTGTTTTTT. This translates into CASSLGGRGNEKLFF.

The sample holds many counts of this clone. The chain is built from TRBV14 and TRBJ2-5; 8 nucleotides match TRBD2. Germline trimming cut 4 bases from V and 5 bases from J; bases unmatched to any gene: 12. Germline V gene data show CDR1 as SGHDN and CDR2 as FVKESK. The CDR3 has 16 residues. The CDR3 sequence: CASSLRAGEYRETQYF. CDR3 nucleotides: TGTGCCAGCAGCCTAAGAGCGGGAGAGTATCGGGAGACCCAGTACTTC.

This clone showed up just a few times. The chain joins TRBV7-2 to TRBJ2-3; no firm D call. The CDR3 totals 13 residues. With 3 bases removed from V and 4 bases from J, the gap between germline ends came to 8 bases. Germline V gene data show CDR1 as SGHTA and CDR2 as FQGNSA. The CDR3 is CASSFIQADTQYF. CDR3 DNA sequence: TGTGCCAGCAGCTTCATTCAAGCAGATACGCAGTATTTT.

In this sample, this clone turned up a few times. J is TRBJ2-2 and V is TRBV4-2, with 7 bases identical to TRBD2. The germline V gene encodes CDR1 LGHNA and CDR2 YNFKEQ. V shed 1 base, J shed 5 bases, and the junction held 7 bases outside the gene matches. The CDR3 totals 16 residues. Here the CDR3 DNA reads TGTGCCAGCAGCCAAGGAAGGCAGGGAGGGACCGGGGAGCTGTTTTTT. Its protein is CASSQGRQGGTGELFF.

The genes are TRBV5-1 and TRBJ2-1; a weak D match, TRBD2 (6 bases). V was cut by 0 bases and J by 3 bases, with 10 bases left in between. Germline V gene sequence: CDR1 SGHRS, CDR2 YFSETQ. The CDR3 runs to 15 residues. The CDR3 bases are TGCGCCAGCAGCTTGGCCCCTAGCGTCTACAATGAGCAGTTCTTC. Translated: CASSLAPSVYNEQFF.

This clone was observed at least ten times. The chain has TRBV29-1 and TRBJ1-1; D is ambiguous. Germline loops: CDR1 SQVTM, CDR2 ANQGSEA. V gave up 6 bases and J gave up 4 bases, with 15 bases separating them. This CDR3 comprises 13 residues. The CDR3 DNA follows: TGCAGCGTCCACACCGGATTCTCCACTGAAGCTTTCTTT. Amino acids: CSVHTGFSTEAFF. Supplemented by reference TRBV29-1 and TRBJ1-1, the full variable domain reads SAVISQKPSRDICQRGTSLTIQCQVDSQVTMMFWYRQQPGQSLTLIATANQGSEATYESGFVIDKFPISRPNLTFSTLTVSNMSPEDSSIYLCSVHTGFSTEAFFGQGTRLTVV.

For the CDR3, the DNA is TGCGCCAGCAGCTTCCGGGAAGGGGGGAGCGAGCAGTACTTC. Protein product: CASSFREGGSEQYF. The chain employs TRBV5-1 and TRBJ2-7, with D tentatively TRBD1 or TRBD2 (6 bases each). Looked up from germline, CDR1 is SGHRS and CDR2 is YFSETQ. This CDR3 comprises 14 residues. V was clipped by 2 bases and J by 6 bases, with 15 bases between them. The full variable domain, with the rest looked up from reference TRBV5-1 and TRBJ2-7, is KAGVTQTPRYLIKTRGQQVTLSCSPISGHRSVSWYQQTPGQGLQFLFEYFSETQRNKGNFPGRFSGRQFSNSRSEMNVSTLELGDSALYLCASSFREGGSEQYFGPGTRLTVT.

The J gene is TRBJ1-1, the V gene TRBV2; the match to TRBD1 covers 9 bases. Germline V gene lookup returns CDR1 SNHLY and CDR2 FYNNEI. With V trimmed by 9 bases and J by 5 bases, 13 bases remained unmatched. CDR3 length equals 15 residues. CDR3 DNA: TGTGCCAGGACAGGGGGATCCATCGGAACGACTGAAGCTTTCTTT. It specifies CARTGGSIGTTEAFF.

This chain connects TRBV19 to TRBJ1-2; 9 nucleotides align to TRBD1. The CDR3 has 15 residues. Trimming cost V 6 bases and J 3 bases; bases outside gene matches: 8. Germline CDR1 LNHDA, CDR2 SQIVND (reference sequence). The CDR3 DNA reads TGTGCCAGTAGCGGCCGGGGACAGGGAGACTATGGCTACACCTTC. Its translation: CASSGRGQGDYGYTF.

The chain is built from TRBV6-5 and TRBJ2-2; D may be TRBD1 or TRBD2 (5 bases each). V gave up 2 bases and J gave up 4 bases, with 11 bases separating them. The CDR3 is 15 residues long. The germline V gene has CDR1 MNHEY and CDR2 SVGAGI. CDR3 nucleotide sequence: TGTGCCAGCAGTTACGGGGGACGGGGCACCGGGGAGCTGTTTTTT. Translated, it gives CASSYGGRGTGELFF.

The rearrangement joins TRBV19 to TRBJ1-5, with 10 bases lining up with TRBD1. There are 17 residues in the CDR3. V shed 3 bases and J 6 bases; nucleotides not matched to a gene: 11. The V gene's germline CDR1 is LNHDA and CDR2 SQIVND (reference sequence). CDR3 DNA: TGTGCCAGTAGTATCTACCCGCCGGGACAGGGGAGTCAGCCCCAGCATTTT. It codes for CASSIYPPGQGSQPQHF.

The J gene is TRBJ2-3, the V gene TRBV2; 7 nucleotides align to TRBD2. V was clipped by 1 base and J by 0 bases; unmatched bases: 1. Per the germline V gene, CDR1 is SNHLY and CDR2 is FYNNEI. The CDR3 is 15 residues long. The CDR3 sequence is CASSEEGLSTDTQYF. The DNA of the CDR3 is TGTGCCAGCAGTGAAGAGGGACTAAGCACAGATACGCAGTATTTT.

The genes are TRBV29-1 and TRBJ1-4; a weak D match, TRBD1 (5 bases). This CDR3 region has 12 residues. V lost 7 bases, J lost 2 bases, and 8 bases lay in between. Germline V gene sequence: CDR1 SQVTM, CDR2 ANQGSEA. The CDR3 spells CSAKGTNEKLFF. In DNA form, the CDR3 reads TGCAGCGCTAAGGGGACTAATGAAAAACTGTTTTTT.

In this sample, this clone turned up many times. This CDR3 reads CASGNDMNTEAFF. The CDR3 bases are TGTGCTAGTGGTAACGACATGAACACTGAAGCTTTCTTT. The J gene is TRBJ1-1, the V gene TRBV12-5; D remains unclear. This CDR3 region has 13 residues. Trimming pared 5 bases from V and 0 bases from J, leaving 7 bases between. Germline V lookup: CDR1 LGHNT, CDR2 FRNRAP.

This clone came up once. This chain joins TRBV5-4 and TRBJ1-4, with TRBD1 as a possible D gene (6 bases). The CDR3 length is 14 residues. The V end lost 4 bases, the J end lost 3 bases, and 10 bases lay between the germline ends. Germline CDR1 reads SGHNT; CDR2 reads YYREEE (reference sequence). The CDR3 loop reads CASSRRGPNEKLFF. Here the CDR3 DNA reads TGTGCCAGCAGCCGTCGGGGGCCTAATGAAAAACTGTTTTTT.

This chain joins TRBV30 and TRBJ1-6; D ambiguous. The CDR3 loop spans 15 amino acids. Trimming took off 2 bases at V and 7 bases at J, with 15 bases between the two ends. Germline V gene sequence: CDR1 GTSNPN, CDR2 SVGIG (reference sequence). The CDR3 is CAWSPLYAINSPLHF. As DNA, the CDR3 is TGTGCCTGGAGTCCTCTGTATGCCATAAATTCACCCCTCCACTTT.

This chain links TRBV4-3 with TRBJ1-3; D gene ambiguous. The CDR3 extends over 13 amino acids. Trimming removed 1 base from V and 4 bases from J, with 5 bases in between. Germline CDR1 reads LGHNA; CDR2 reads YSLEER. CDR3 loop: CASSQGLGNTIYF. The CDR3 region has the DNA TGCGCCAGCAGCCAAGGTCTGGGAAACACCATATATTTT.

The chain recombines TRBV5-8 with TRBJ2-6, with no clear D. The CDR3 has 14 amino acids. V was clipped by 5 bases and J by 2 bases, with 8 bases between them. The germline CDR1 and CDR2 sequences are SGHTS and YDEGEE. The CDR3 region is CASRTITGANVLTF. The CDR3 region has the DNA TGTGCCAGCAGAACAATTACTGGGGCCAACGTCCTGACTTTC.